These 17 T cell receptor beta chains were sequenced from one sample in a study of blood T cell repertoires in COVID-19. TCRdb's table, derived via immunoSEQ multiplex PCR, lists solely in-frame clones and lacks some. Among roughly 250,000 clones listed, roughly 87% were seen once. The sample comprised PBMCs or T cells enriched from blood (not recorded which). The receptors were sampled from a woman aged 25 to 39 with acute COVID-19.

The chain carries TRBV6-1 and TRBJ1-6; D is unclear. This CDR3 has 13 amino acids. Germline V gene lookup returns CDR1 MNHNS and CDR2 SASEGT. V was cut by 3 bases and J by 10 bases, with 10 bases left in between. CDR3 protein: CASSDGGKSPLHF. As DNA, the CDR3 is TGTGCCAGCAGTGACGGAGGGAAATCACCCCTCCACTTT.

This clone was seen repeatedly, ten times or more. CDR3 loop: CASSLGQGGGYEQYF. CDR3 sequence (DNA): TGTGCCAGCAGCTTAGGGCAGGGAGGAGGATACGAGCAGTACTTC. The chain recombines TRBV7-6 with TRBJ2-7; D perhaps matches TRBD2 (6 bases). The CDR3 spans 15 residues. The germline CDR1 and CDR2 sequences are SGHVS and FNYEAQ. V was pared by 1 base and J by 4 bases, with 14 bases between.

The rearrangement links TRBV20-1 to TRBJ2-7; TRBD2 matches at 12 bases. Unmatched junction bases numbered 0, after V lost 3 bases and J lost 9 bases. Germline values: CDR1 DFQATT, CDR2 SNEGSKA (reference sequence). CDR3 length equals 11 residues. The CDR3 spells CSARGLAGQYF. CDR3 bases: TGCAGTGCTAGGGGACTAGCGGGGCAGTACTTC.

The CDR3 loop is CASSLVHGGAPTDTQYF. CDR3 nucleotide sequence: TGTGCCAGCAGCTTAGTTCACGGGGGGGCCCCCACAGATACGCAGTATTTT. V usage is TRBV7-2 and J usage is TRBJ2-3; 8 bases map to TRBD2. Germline-derived CDR1 and CDR2 are SGHTA and FQGNSA. J gave up 2 bases and V 1 base, and 8 bases lay outside the gene matches. This CDR3 is 17 amino acids long.

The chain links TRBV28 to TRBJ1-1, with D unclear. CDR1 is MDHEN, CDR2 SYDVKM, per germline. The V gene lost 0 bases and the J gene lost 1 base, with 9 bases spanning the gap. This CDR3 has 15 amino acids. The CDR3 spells CASSLWLSGNTEAFF. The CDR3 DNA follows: TGTGCCAGCAGTTTATGGCTATCGGGGAACACTGAAGCTTTCTTT.

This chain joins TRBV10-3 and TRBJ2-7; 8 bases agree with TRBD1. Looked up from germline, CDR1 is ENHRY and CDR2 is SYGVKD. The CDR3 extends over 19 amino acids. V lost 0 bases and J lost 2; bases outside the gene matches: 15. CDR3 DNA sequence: TGTGCCATCAGTGAGTCGAGGGGGTTAGGACAGGGAAAAACCTACGAGCAGTACTTC. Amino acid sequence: CAISESRGLGQGKTYEQYF.

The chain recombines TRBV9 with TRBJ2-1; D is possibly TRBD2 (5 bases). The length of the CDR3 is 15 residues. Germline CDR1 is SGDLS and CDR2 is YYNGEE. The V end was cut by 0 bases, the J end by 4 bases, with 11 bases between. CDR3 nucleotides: TGTGCCAGCAGCGTAGTAATCGGCGGGTACAATGAGCAGTTCTTC. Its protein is CASSVVIGGYNEQFF.

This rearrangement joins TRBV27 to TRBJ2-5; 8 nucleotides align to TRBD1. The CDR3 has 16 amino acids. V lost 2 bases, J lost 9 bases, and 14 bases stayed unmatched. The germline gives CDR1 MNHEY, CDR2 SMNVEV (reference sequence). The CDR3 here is CASSLEPGQGLRAQYF. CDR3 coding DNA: TGTGCCAGCAGTTTAGAGCCAGGACAGGGTCTCAGGGCCCAGTACTTC.

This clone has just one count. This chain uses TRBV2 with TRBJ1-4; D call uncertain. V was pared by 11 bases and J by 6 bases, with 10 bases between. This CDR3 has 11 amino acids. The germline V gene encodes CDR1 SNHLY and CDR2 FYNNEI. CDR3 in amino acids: CALLEDEKLFF. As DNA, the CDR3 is TGTGCCCTTTTGGAGGATGAAAAACTGTTTTTT.

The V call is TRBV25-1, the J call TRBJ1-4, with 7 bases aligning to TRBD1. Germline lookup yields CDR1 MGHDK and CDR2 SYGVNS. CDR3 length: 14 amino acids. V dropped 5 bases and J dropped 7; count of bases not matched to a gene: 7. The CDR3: CASSLDRDGEKLFF. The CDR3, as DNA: TGTGCCAGCAGTCTTGACAGGGACGGTGAAAAACTGTTTTTT.

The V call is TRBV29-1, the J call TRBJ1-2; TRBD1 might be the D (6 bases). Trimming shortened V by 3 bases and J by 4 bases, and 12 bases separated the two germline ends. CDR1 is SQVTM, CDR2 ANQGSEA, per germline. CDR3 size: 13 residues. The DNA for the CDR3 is TGCAGCGTTGAGAGCGGGGGCGGCTATGGCTACACCTTC. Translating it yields CSVESGGGYGYTF.

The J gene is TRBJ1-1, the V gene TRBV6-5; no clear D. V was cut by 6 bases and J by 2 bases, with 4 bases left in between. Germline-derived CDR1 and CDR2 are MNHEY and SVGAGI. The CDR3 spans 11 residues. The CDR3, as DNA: TGTGCCAGCAGATCTAACACTGAAGCTTTCTTT. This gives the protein CASRSNTEAFF.

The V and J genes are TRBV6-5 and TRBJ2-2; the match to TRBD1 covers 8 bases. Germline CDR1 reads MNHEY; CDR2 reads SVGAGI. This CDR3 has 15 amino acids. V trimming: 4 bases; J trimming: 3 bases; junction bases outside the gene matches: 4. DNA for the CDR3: TGTGCCAGCAGTTTGAGACAGGGGCACACCGGGGAGCTGTTTTTT. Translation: CASSLRQGHTGELFF.

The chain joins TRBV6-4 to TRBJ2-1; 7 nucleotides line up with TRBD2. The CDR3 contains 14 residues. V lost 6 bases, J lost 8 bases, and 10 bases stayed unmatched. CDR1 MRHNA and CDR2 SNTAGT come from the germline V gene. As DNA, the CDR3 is TGTGCCAGCAGAACCAGCGGGGATAGTGATGAGCAGTTCTTC. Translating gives CASRTSGDSDEQFF.

CDR3 in amino acids: CASSLATRRGETQYF. The CDR3 DNA sequence: TGTGCCAGCAGCTTAGCGACGCGGCGGGGGGAGACCCAGTACTTC. The V and J genes are TRBV7-2 and TRBJ2-5, with TRBD2 matching 7 bases. The germline V gene has CDR1 SGHTA and CDR2 FQGNSA. This CDR3 has 15 amino acids. The ends lost 0 bases at V and 5 bases at J; junction bases unmatched: 6.

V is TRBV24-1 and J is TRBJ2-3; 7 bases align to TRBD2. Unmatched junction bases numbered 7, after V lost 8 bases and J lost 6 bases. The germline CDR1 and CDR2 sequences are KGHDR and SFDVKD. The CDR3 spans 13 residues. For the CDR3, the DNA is TGTGCCACCATGGGGGGGTCAGCGGATACGCAGTATTTT. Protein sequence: CATMGGSADTQYF.

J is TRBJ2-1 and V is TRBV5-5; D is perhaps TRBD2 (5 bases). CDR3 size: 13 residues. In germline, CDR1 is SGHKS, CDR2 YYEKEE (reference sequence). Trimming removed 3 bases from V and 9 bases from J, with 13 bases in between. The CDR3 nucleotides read TGTGCCAGCAGCTGGGATATCCGGGGTGAGCAGTTCTTC. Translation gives CASSWDIRGEQFF. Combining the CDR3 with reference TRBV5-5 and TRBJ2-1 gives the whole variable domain DAGVTQSPTHLIKTRGQQVTLRCSPISGHKSVSWYQQVLGQGPQFIFQYYEKEERGRGNFPDRFSARQFPNYSSELNVNALLLGDSALYLCASSWDIRGEQFFGPGTRLTVL.